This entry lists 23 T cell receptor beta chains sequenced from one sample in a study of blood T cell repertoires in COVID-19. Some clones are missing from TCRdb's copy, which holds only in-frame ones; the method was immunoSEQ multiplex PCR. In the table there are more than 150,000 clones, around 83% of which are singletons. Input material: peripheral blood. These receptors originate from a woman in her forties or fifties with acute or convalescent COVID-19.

The CDR3 DNA reads as TGCGCCAGCAGCTTGGCAGGGATGGGCAATCAGCCCCAGCATTTT. Translating gives CASSLAGMGNQPQHF. The rearrangement uses TRBV5-1 and TRBJ1-5, with D possibly TRBD1 on 5 matching bases. CDR1 and CDR2 from the germline V gene are SGHRS and YFSETQ. Trimming shortened V by 0 bases and J by 2 bases, and 9 bases separated the two germline ends. The CDR3 extends over 15 amino acids.

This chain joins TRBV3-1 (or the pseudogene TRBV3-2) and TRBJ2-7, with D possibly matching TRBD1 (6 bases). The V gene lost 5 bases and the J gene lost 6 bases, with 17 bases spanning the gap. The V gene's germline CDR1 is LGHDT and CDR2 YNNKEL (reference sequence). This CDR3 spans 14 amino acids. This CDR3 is CASSGTQGRGEQYF. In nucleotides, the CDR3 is TGTGCCAGCAGCGGGACCCAGGGCAGGGGCGAGCAGTACTTC.

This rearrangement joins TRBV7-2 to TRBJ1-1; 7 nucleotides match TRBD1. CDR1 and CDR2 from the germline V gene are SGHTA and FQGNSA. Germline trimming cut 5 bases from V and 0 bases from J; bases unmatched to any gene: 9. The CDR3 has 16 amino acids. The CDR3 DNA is TGTGCCAGCAGCGAAAGACAGGGATTCATGAACACTGAAGCTTTCTTT. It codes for CASSERQGFMNTEAFF.

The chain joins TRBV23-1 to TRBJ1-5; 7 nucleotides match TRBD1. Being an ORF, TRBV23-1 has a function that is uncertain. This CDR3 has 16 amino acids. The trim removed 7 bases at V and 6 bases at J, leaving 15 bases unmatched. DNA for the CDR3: TGCGCCAGCAACTCCTCGGGACAGTCCCCTTTTCAGCCCCAGCATTTT. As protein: CASNSSGQSPFQPQHF.

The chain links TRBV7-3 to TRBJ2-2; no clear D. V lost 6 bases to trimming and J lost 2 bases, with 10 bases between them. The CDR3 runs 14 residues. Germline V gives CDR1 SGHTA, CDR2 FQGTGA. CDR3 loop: CASRLGPNTGELFF. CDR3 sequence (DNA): TGTGCCAGCAGATTAGGGCCCAACACCGGGGAGCTGTTTTTT.

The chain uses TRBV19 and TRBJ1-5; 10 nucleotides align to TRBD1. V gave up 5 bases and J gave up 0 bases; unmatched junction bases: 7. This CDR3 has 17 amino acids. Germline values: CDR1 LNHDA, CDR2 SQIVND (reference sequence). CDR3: CASSSWTGGYSNQPQHF. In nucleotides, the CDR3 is TGTGCCAGTAGTTCCTGGACAGGGGGATATAGCAATCAGCCCCAGCATTTT.

The CDR3 DNA sequence: TGCGCCAGCAGCCACAGACTAGCGGAGACAGATACGCAGTATTTT. It yields the protein CASSHRLAETDTQYF. The chain couples TRBV4-3 to TRBJ2-3; the match to TRBD2 covers 9 bases. The CDR3 totals 15 residues. V dropped 3 bases and J dropped 3; count of bases not matched to a gene: 4. Germline V gives CDR1 LGHNA, CDR2 YSLEER.

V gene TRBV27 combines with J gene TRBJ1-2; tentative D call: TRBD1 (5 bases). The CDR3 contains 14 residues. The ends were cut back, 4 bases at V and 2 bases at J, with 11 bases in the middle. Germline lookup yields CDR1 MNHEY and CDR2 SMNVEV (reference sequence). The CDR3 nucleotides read TGTGCCAGCAGTTGGGGCCGGCAGAACTATGGCTACACCTTC. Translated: CASSWGRQNYGYTF.

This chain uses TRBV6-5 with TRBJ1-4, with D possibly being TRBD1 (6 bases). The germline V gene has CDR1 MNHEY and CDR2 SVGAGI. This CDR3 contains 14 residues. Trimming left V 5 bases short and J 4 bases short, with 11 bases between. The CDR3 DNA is TGTGCCAGCAGTCCAACAGGGAATAATGAAAAACTGTTTTTT. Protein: CASSPTGNNEKLFF.

The chain's CDR3 is CASSLNQGTLTDTQYF. CDR3 nucleotide sequence: TGTGCCAGCAGCTTAAACCAGGGAACACTCACAGATACGCAGTATTTT. V gene TRBV7-2 combines with J gene TRBJ2-3; D perhaps matches TRBD1 (5 bases). This CDR3 contains 16 residues. Trimming pared 2 bases from V and 2 bases from J, leaving 14 bases between. Germline CDR1 SGHTA, CDR2 FQGNSA.

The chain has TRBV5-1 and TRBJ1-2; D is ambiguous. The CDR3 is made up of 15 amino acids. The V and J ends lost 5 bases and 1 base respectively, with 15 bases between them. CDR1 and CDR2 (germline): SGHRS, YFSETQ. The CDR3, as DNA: TGCGCCAGCAGGGGAAGCGGTGGGATTAACTATGGCTACACCTTC. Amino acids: CASRGSGGINYGYTF.

The CDR3 here is CASSADRSEAFF. In nucleotides, the CDR3 is TGTGCCAGCAGCGCCGACAGGAGTGAAGCTTTCTTT. V usage is TRBV2 and J usage is TRBJ1-1; possibly TRBD1 for D (6 bases). Germline V gene lookup returns CDR1 SNHLY and CDR2 FYNNEI. The ends were cut back, 6 bases at V and 7 bases at J, with 12 bases in the middle. CDR3 length equals 12 residues.

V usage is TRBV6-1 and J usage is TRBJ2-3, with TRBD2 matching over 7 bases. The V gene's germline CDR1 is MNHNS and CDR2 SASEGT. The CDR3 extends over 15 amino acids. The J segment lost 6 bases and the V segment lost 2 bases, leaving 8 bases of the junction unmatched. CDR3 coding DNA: TGTGCCAGCAGTGAATTGATGGTCGGGGGGGATACGCAGTATTTT. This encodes CASSELMVGGDTQYF.

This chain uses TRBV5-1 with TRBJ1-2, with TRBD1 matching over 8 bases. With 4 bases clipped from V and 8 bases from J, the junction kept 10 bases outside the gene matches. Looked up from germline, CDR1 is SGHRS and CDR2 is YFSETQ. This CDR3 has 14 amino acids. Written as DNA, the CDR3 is TGCGCCAGCAGCCTGGAGGCAGGGGGCGCAGGCTACACCTTC. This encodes CASSLEAGGAGYTF.

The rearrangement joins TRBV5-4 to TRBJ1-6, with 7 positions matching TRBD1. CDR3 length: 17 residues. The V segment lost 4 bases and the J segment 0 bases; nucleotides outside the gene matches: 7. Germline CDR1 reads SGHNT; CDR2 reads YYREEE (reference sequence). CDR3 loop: CASSKTGYSSYNSPLHF. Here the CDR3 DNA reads TGTGCCAGCAGCAAGACAGGGTATAGCTCCTATAATTCACCCCTCCACTTT.

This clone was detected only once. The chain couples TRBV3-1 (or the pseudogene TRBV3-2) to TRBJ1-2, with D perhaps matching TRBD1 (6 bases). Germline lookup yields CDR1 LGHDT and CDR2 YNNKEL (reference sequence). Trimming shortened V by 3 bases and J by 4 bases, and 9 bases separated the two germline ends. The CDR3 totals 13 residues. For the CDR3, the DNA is TGTGCCAGCAGCCAGACAGGTCCCTATGGCTACACCTTC. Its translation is CASSQTGPYGYTF.

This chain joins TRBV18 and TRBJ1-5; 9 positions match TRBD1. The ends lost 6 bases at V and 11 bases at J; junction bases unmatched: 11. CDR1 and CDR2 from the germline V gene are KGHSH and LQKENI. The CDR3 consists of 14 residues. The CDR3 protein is CASSLDRGVGTQHF. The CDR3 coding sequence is TGTGCCAGCTCGCTCGACAGGGGGGTTGGTACCCAGCATTTT.

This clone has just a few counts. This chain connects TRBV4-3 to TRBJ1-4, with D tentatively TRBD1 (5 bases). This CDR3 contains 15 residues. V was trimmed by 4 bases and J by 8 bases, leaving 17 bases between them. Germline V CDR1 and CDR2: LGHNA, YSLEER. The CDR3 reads CASSPGEAQGEKLFF. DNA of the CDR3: TGCGCCAGCAGCCCCGGAGAAGCGCAGGGCGAAAAACTGTTTTTT.

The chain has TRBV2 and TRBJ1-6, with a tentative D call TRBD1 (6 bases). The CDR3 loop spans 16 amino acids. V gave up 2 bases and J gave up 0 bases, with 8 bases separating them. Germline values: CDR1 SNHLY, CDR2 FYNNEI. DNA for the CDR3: TGTGCCAGCAGTGAAACAGGGAGCTCCTATAATTCACCCCTCCACTTT. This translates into CASSETGSSYNSPLHF.

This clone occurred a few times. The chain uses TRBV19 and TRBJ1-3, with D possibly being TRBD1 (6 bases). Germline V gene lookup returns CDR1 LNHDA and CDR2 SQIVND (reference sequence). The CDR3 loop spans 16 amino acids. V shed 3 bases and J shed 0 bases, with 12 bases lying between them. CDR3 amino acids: CASSIRQGPSGNTIYF. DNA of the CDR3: TGTGCCAGTAGTATTCGGCAGGGGCCCTCTGGAAACACCATATATTTT.

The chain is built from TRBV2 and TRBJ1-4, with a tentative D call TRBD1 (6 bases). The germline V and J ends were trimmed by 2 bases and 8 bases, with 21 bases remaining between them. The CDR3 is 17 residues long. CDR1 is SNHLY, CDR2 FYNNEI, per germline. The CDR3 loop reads CASSEPRGPAGGEKLFF. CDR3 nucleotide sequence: TGTGCCAGCAGTGAACCGCGGGGGCCAGCGGGAGGAGAAAAACTGTTTTTT. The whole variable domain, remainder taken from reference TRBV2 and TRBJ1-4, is EPEVTQTPSHQVTQMGQEVILRCVPISNHLYFYWYRQILGQKVEFLVSFYNNEISEKSEIFDDQFSVERPDGSNFTLKIRSTKLEDSAMYFCASSEPRGPAGGEKLFFGSGTQLSVL.

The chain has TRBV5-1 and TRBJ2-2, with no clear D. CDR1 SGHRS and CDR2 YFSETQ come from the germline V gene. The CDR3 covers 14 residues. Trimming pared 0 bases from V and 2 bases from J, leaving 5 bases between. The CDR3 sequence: CASSLGANTGELFF. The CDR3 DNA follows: TGCGCCAGCAGCTTGGGGGCAAACACCGGGGAGCTGTTTTTT.

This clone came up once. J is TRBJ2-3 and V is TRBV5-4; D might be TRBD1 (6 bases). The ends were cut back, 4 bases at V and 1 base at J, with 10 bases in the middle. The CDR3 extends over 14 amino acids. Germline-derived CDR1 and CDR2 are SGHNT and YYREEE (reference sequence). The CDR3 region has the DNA TGTGCCAGCAGCCAAAGGACAGGCACAGATACGCAGTATTTT. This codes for CASSQRTGTDTQYF.